This TCR beta chain was captured in a study of shared clonotypes between healthy human individuals. Study results and caveats: Of the naive CD4 clonotypes, roughly 5.2% were shared across several donors.

The study drew all its donors from Caucasian adults living in Nashville, Tennessee. Comment on this clone: Its target is not known.

CDR1 is SGHRS, CDR2 YFSETQ, per germline. V was pared by 0 bases and J by 4 bases, with 6 bases of the junction left unmatched. This CDR3 is 17 amino acids long. Every immunoSEQ plate was one replicate of a subset's evenly spread DNA. Assay: immunoSEQ multiplex PCR; the TCRdb copy retains only in-frame clones and omits some. The sample records under 1,100,000 clones, roughly 70% being singletons. This chain connects TRBV5-1 to TRBJ2-6, with TRBD1 identical over 8 bases. The receptor was derived from a man between 18 and 29 years old in good health. The source material was memory CD4+ T cells sorted from blood. The subset is: CD45RA-negative fraction. CDR3 bases: TGCGCCAGCAGCTTGGCCCCAGGGGGCGCCGGGGCCAACGTCCTGACTTTC. Amino acid sequence: CASSLAPGGAGANVLTF.